Only a few counts were recorded for the clone carrying this T cell receptor (beta chain). What it binds is unknown. The sample originates from a study of cytomegalovirus exposure and HLA in healthy donors. General study points: Exclusion as indistinguishable affected some V segments, including TRBV6-2 and TRBV6-3.

From germline, CDR1 is SQVTM and CDR2 ANQGSEA. CDR3 length: 14 residues. V lost 8 bases and J lost 3, with 17 bases in between. The PCR was carried out with 60 Vbeta primers and 13 Jbeta primers. Original data processing: Per a later analysis, the number of unique TCR beta chains was about 78 million, of which about 10 million were shared. Sequencing used immunoSEQ multiplex PCR; TCRdb keeps in-frame clones, though not all of them. The DNA was the basis for D and trimming; V, J and clone size are from that table. The sample holds about 170,000 clones; about 65% are singletons and the top ten take roughly 1.6%.

The TCR was taken from a girl aged 5 to 17 in good health and CMV-seronegative. The sequenced sample was PBMCs. The chain recombines TRBV29-1 with TRBJ1-5, with D hard to call. CDR3 sequence: CSPADGVSNQPQHF. CDR3 nucleotide sequence: TGCAGCCCCGCGGACGGGGTGTCCAATCAGCCCCAGCATTTT.